Each of the 13 T cell receptor beta chains below was sequenced from the same sample in a study of response to subunit inactivated influenza vaccine. TCRdb called the RT-PCR reads again in MiXCR, with one record for every CDR3 protein. The sample has around 710,000 distinct CDR3 sequences, about 14% seen once; the top ten hold around 6.5%. The sample in question was PBMCs from blood, obtained 14 to 15 days before vaccination. These receptors were taken from a man aged 50-59 years who received an inactivated influenza vaccine.

In its sample, this clonotype was seen many times. This rearrangement joins TRBV20-1 to TRBJ2-7; 7 bases map to TRBD1. The CDR3 length is 14 residues. V lost 0 bases, J lost 4 bases, and 6 bases stayed unmatched. Germline CDR1 reads DFQATT; CDR2 reads SNEGSKA (reference sequence). For the CDR3, the DNA is TGCAGTGCTAGAGATGGGACAGTACCTTACGAGCAGTACTTC. Encoded protein: CSARDGTVPYEQYF.

In this sample, this clonotype turned up a few times. V is TRBV27 and J is TRBJ1-2, with TRBD1 as a possible D gene (5 bases). The V gene's germline CDR1 is MNHEY and CDR2 SMNVEV (reference sequence). The CDR3 contains 14 residues. The V gene lost 6 bases and the J gene lost 6 bases, with 17 bases spanning the gap. The CDR3 reads CASSRVGGVHGYTF. In DNA, the CDR3 is TGTGCCAGCAGCCGCGTCGGAGGGGTTCATGGCTACACCTTC.

This rearrangement joins TRBV28 to TRBJ2-5, with D unclear. Germline V gene sequence: CDR1 MDHEN, CDR2 SYDVKM. V lost 6 bases and J 0 bases, leaving 17 bases between the germline ends. The CDR3 has 16 amino acids. The CDR3, as DNA: TGTGCCAGCAGGATGCTGAGTCAGATGCACCAAGAGACCCAGTACTTC. This sequence encodes CASRMLSQMHQETQYF.

This clonotype has at least ten counts. The CDR3 sequence is CASSPLRDSFTDTQYF. CDR3 DNA: TGTGCCAGCAGCCCACTCCGGGACAGCTTCACAGATACGCAGTATTTT. This chain uses TRBV9 with TRBJ2-3; TRBD1 matches at 7 bases. The V gene's germline CDR1 is SGDLS and CDR2 YYNGEE. The junction had 10 bases not matched to a gene; V was cut back by 4 bases and J by 2 bases. There are 16 residues in the CDR3. Full variable domain (missing parts from reference TRBV9 and TRBJ2-3): DSGVTQTPKHLITATGQRVTLRCSPRSGDLSVYWYQQSLDQGLQFLIQYYNGEERAKGNILERFSAQQFPDLHSELNLSSLELGDSALYFCASSPLRDSFTDTQYFGPGTRLTVL.

This clonotype was counted many times. V usage is TRBV28 and J usage is TRBJ2-7; no definite D call. Trimming removed 6 bases from V and 3 bases from J, with 9 bases in between. The CDR3 covers 12 residues. The germline CDR1 and CDR2 sequences are MDHEN and SYDVKM. The chain's CDR3 is CASSFLSYEQYF. The CDR3 DNA reads as TGTGCCAGCAGCTTTCTTAGCTACGAGCAGTACTTC.

The J gene is TRBJ2-1, the V gene TRBV29-1; TRBD2 matches 11 bases. In germline, CDR1 is SQVTM, CDR2 ANQGSEA. This CDR3 spans 14 amino acids. V gave up 1 base and J gave up 8 bases; unmatched junction bases: 4. The CDR3 nucleotides are TGCAGCGTTGAAGTTAGCGGGAGGGCCTATGAGCAGTTCTTC. Amino acids: CSVEVSGRAYEQFF.

This chain connects TRBV6-5 to TRBJ1-1; the match to TRBD1 covers 7 bases. This CDR3 is 12 amino acids long. V shed 6 bases and J 3 bases; nucleotides not matched to a gene: 1. The germline gives CDR1 MNHEY, CDR2 SVGAGI. Written as DNA, the CDR3 is TGTGCCAGCAGAGGGACAGACACTGAAGCTTTCTTT. It translates to CASRGTDTEAFF.

This chain joins TRBV7-2 and TRBJ2-7; 7 nucleotides agree with TRBD1. The CDR3 is 15 amino acids. The germline V gene has CDR1 SGHTA and CDR2 FQGNSA. The junction had 6 bases not matched to a gene; V was cut back by 2 bases and J by 2 bases. The CDR3: CASSLSWTGAYEQYF. The CDR3 nucleotides read TGTGCCAGCAGCTTAAGTTGGACAGGCGCCTACGAGCAGTACTTC.

V gene TRBV20-1 combines with J gene TRBJ2-7; 8 bases line up with TRBD1. V dropped 5 bases and J dropped 6; count of bases not matched to a gene: 6. Germline CDR1 DFQATT, CDR2 SNEGSKA (reference sequence). The CDR3 is made up of 12 amino acids. CDR3 sequence: CSAYGQGREQYF. The DNA for the CDR3 is TGCAGTGCTTATGGACAGGGACGCGAGCAGTACTTC.

This chain links TRBV27 with TRBJ2-7; 10 bases map to TRBD2. With 5 bases clipped from V and 5 bases from J, the junction kept 9 bases outside the gene matches. The CDR3 loop spans 15 amino acids. Germline CDR1 reads MNHEY; CDR2 reads SMNVEV (reference sequence). The CDR3: CASSQLAGIGDEQYF. The CDR3 DNA reads as TGTGCCAGCAGTCAACTAGCGGGAATCGGGGACGAGCAGTACTTC.

This clonotype was seen repeatedly, ten times or more. DNA for the CDR3: TGCAGTGCTACTGACGGAACCTACGAGCAGTACTTC. Its protein is CSATDGTYEQYF. The chain is built from TRBV20-1 and TRBJ2-7; no reliable D call. The germline CDR1 and CDR2 sequences are DFQATT and SNEGSKA (reference sequence). The ends were cut back, 4 bases at V and 2 bases at J, with 9 bases in the middle. This CDR3 has 12 amino acids.

The chain links TRBV20-1 to TRBJ2-3; 9 bases line up with TRBD2. CDR1 DFQATT and CDR2 SNEGSKA come from the germline V gene (reference sequence). This CDR3 contains 17 residues. V was pared by 0 bases and J by 4 bases, with 11 bases of the junction left unmatched. Here the CDR3 DNA reads TGCAGTGCTAGAGATCTCCGAGCGGGGGGCGGGCCAGATACGCAGTATTTT. It translates to CSARDLRAGGGPDTQYF.

The V call is TRBV7-8, the J call TRBJ1-5; possibly TRBD1 for D (6 bases). Trimming stripped 0 bases from V and 9 bases from J, with 15 bases between. CDR1 is SGHVS, CDR2 FQNEAQ, per germline. This CDR3 contains 15 residues. The CDR3 bases are TGTGCCAGCAGCTTAGCAAGGACAGCCAGTTGGCCCCAGCATTTT. Amino acids: CASSLARTASWPQHF.